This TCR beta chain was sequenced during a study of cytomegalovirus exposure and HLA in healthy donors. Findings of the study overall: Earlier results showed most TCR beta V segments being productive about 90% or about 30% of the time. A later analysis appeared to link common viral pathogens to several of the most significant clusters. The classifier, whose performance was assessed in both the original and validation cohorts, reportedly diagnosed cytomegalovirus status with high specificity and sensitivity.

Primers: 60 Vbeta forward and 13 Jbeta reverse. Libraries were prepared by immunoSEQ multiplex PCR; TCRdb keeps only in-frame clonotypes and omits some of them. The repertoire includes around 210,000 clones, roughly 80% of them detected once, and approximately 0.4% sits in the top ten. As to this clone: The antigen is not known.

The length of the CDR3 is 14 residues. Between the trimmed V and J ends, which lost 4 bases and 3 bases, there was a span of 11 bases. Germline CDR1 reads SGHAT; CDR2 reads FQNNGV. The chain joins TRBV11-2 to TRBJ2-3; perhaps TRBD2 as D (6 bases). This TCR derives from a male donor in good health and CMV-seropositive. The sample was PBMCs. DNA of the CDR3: TGTGCCAGCAGCTCGGCGGGGAGTACAGATACGCAGTATTTT. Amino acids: CASSSAGSTDTQYF.